Following are 26 T cell receptor beta chains from one sample sequenced in a study of blood T cell repertoires in COVID-19. Here immunoSEQ multiplex PCR was the method, and the copy in TCRdb shows in-frame clones only, minus some. The sample gives a few hundred thousand clones, approximately 89% of which show up once; roughly a tenth is in the top ten. The sample comprised peripheral blood. The receptors stem from a woman in her 70s with COVID-19, enrolled during active disease.

This chain uses TRBV27 with TRBJ1-6, with D uncertain. Germline loops: CDR1 MNHEY, CDR2 SMNVEV (reference sequence). V lost 6 bases and J lost 4, with 13 bases in between. This CDR3 is built from 15 residues. The CDR3 sequence is CASSGLPRYNSPLHF. The CDR3 bases are TGTGCCAGCAGCGGGTTACCTCGGTATAATTCACCCCTCCACTTT.

The genes are TRBV3-1 (or the pseudogene TRBV3-2) and TRBJ1-6, with a possible D match to TRBD1 (5 bases). V was pared by 2 bases and J by 7 bases, with 9 bases between. From germline, CDR1 is LGHDT and CDR2 YNNKEL (reference sequence). CDR3 length equals 14 residues. This CDR3 reads CASSQLGRNSPLHF. The CDR3 nucleotides are TGTGCCAGCAGCCAACTGGGGCGGAATTCACCCCTCCACTTT.

The J gene is TRBJ2-7, the V gene TRBV11-2, with D hard to call. CDR1 and CDR2 from the germline V gene are SGHAT and FQNNGV. V dropped 0 bases and J dropped 1 base, with 7 bases sitting between them. This CDR3 is built from 14 residues. In DNA form, the CDR3 reads TGTGCCAGCAGCTTAGATACAGTTTCCTACGAGCAGTACTTC. This encodes CASSLDTVSYEQYF.

This sequence joins TRBV7-9 and TRBJ1-2; D ambiguous. This CDR3 comprises 13 residues. The V and J ends lost 3 bases and 4 bases respectively, with 9 bases between them. Germline V lookup: CDR1 SEHNR, CDR2 FQNEAQ (reference sequence). CDR3 amino acids: CASSFGAPYGYTF. The CDR3 DNA is TGTGCCAGCAGCTTTGGAGCCCCCTATGGCTACACCTTC.

The chain combines TRBV9 with TRBJ1-2; TRBD1 matches 11 bases. The CDR3 has 15 amino acids. V dropped 3 bases and J dropped 3; count of bases not matched to a gene: 4. Per germline, CDR1 SGDLS and CDR2 YYNGEE. The CDR3 nucleotides are TGTGCCAGCAGCGCGGGACAGGGGGAACACTATGGCTACACCTTC. Translation: CASSAGQGEHYGYTF. The full variable domain, in which reference TRBV9 and TRBJ1-2 provide the parts outside the CDR3, is DSGVTQTPKHLITATGQRVTLRCSPRSGDLSVYWYQQSLDQGLQFLIQYYNGEERAKGNILERFSAQQFPDLHSELNLSSLELGDSALYFCASSAGQGEHYGYTFGSGTRLTVV.

The CDR3, as DNA: TGTGCCAGCAGTGGGGAAGCAGGGGACTATGGCTACACCTTC. Residues: CASSGEAGDYGYTF. The chain has TRBV5-4 and TRBJ1-2; maybe TRBD1 (6 bases). The V end was cut by 5 bases, the J end by 3 bases, with 14 bases between. The CDR3 covers 14 residues. Germline CDR1 and CDR2: SGHNT and YYREEE (reference sequence).

The rearrangement uses TRBV6-5 and TRBJ1-1; D uncertain. V dropped 4 bases and J dropped 4 bases, with 13 bases sitting between them. The CDR3 has 14 amino acids. Germline CDR1 is MNHEY and CDR2 is SVGAGI. CDR3 bases: TGTGCCAGCAGTTCCCCAGGACGGGGCACTGAAGCTTTCTTT. Encoded protein: CASSSPGRGTEAFF.

A few counts support this clone. The rearrangement joins TRBV24-1 to TRBJ2-2; 9 bases agree with TRBD1. The germline CDR1 and CDR2 sequences are KGHDR and SFDVKD. V lost 7 bases and J lost 2; bases outside the gene matches: 4. The CDR3 is 15 residues long. CDR3 residues: CATSLDRGNTGELFF. CDR3 nucleotide sequence: TGTGCCACCAGCCTGGACAGGGGTAACACCGGGGAGCTGTTTTTT.

CDR3 coding DNA: TGTGCCAGCAGCTTAGCGGTGAGAGCCTCTAATGAAAAACTGTTTTTT. It codes for CASSLAVRASNEKLFF. J is TRBJ1-4 and V is TRBV7-9; D remains unclear. Trimming left V 0 bases short and J 3 bases short, with 11 bases between. The CDR3 extends over 16 amino acids. Germline V gene sequence: CDR1 SEHNR, CDR2 FQNEAQ (reference sequence).

This rearrangement joins TRBV7-9 to TRBJ1-1, with a possible D match to TRBD1 (5 bases). The germline V and J ends were trimmed by 5 bases and 11 bases, with 27 bases remaining between them. Germline V gene data show CDR1 as SEHNR and CDR2 as FQNEAQ (reference sequence). This CDR3 is 16 amino acids long. The CDR3 DNA follows: TGTGCCAGCAGCGCCAGGGAACGCCAGGAGAAGGTAGGGGCTTTCTTT. Protein: CASSARERQEKVGAFF.

The rearrangement links TRBV7-5 to TRBJ1-6; the table's D call, TRBD1, has no DNA check behind it. TRBV7-5 is assigned pseudogene status. CDR3 length: 13 residues. CDR3 loop: CARSLGRVSPLHF. CDR3 in DNA: TGTGCCAGAAGCTTGGGCAGGGTCTCACCCCTCCACTTT.

The rearrangement links TRBV27 to TRBJ2-7; 7 nucleotides align to TRBD2. V shed 0 bases and J 4 bases; nucleotides not matched to a gene: 21. The CDR3 is 20 amino acids. The germline gives CDR1 MNHEY, CDR2 SMNVEV (reference sequence). In DNA, the CDR3 is TGTGCCAGCAGTTTATCCGGGGCTGCATATCAGCGGGACCGGAAGTACGAGCAGTACTTC. Protein sequence: CASSLSGAAYQRDRKYEQYF.

This clone has just one count. One junction end disagrees with the germline gene, perhaps due to a read error. The V and J genes are TRBV7-7 and TRBJ2-2; the match to TRBD2 covers 8 bases. Per the germline V gene, CDR1 is SSHAT and CDR2 is FNYEAQ (reference sequence). The CDR3 is 15 residues long. The CDR3 region is CASRKLADNTGELFF. CDR3 coding DNA: TGTGCTAGCAGGAAACTAGCGGACAACACCGGGGAGCTGTTTTTT. Filled out from reference TRBV7-7 and TRBJ2-2, the complete variable domain reads GAGVSQSPRYKVTKRGQDVTLRCDPISSHATLYWYQQALGQGPEFLTYFNYEAQPDKSGLPSDRFSAERPEGSISTLTIQRTEQRDSAMYRCASRKLADNTGELFFGEGSRLTVL.

The chain is built from TRBV3-1 (or the pseudogene TRBV3-2) and TRBJ1-6; unclear D gene. Germline V lookup: CDR1 LGHDT, CDR2 YNNKEL (reference sequence). This CDR3 comprises 14 residues. V was cut by 1 base and J by 5 bases, with 6 bases left in between. In DNA, the CDR3 is TGTGCCAGCAGCCAAGGGGAGGATAATTCACCCCTCCACTTT. This sequence encodes CASSQGEDNSPLHF.

The chain joins TRBV18 to TRBJ2-7, with D tentatively TRBD1 (7 bases). The germline V gene encodes CDR1 KGHSH and CDR2 LQKENI. CDR3 length: 15 amino acids. V lost 3 bases to trimming and J lost 7 bases, with 19 bases between them. The CDR3 sequence: CASSPLGGGGEEQYF. CDR3 coding DNA: TGTGCCAGCTCACCCCTCGGAGGGGGCGGCGAAGAGCAGTACTTC.

This clone was observed a single time. The V gene is TRBV11-3, the J gene TRBJ2-7; D is perhaps TRBD1 (5 bases). The CDR3 is 13 amino acids. Per germline, CDR1 SGHNT and CDR2 YENEEA. V lost 5 bases and J 0 bases, leaving 8 bases between the germline ends. CDR3 loop: CASSTGTSYEQYF. In DNA, the CDR3 is TGTGCCAGCAGCACAGGAACCTCCTACGAGCAGTACTTC.

The chain has TRBV7-2 and TRBJ2-7; no reliable D call. This CDR3 has 13 amino acids. Germline CDR1 reads SGHTA; CDR2 reads FQGNSA. V lost 5 bases and J lost 3, with 11 bases in between. The chain's CDR3 is CASSGTTGYEQYF. CDR3 sequence (DNA): TGTGCCAGCAGCGGAACCACGGGCTACGAGCAGTACTTC.

This clone was recorded only once. The rearrangement links TRBV5-1 to TRBJ2-7; D is perhaps TRBD1 (5 bases). This CDR3 spans 15 amino acids. Germline V CDR1 and CDR2: SGHRS, YFSETQ. Trimming removed 0 bases at V and 5 bases at J, with 15 bases between. Written as DNA, the CDR3 is TGCGCCAGCAGCTTGGATTCGTCAGGGTTTGACGAGCAGTACTTC. Amino acids: CASSLDSSGFDEQYF.

CDR3 coding DNA: TGTGCCAGCAGGAGGACATACCAAGAGACCCAGTACTTC. Translated: CASRRTYQETQYF. The genes are TRBV12-3 or TRBV12-4 and TRBJ2-5; weak D call: TRBD1 (5 bases). This CDR3 spans 13 amino acids. Trimming left V 6 bases short and J 0 bases short, with 8 bases between.

The J gene is TRBJ2-7, the V gene TRBV29-1; D possibly corresponds to TRBD1 (6 bases). V gave up 0 bases and J gave up 3 bases, with 18 bases separating them. The CDR3 sequence is 16 residues long. The V gene's germline CDR1 is SQVTM and CDR2 ANQGSEA. CDR3 loop: CSVEDPTGPVGYEQYF. CDR3 nucleotide sequence: TGCAGCGTTGAAGACCCGACAGGCCCCGTTGGCTACGAGCAGTACTTC.

The chain combines TRBV18 with TRBJ2-2; D is perhaps TRBD1 (6 bases). The V gene's germline CDR1 is KGHSH and CDR2 LQKENI. This CDR3 spans 15 amino acids. Trimming pared 6 bases from V and 0 bases from J, leaving 11 bases between. CDR3 nucleotides: TGTGCCAGCTCGTCCGGGACAACGAACACCGGGGAGCTGTTTTTT. Protein: CASSSGTTNTGELFF.

The rearrangement uses TRBV9 and TRBJ1-6, with 10 bases fitting TRBD1. The V gene's germline CDR1 is SGDLS and CDR2 YYNGEE. V gave up 4 bases and J gave up 11 bases; unmatched junction bases: 6. The CDR3 contains 14 residues. The CDR3 reads CASSPKGQGPPLHF. The CDR3, as DNA: TGTGCCAGCAGCCCTAAGGGACAGGGGCCACCCCTCCACTTT.

The genes are TRBV7-2 and TRBJ1-1; perhaps TRBD1 as D (6 bases). CDR1 and CDR2 from the germline V gene are SGHTA and FQGNSA. CDR3 length equals 13 residues. Trimming stripped 4 bases from V and 3 bases from J, with 9 bases between. The CDR3 DNA follows: TGTGCCAGCAGCTCAGGACAGTACACTGAAGCTTTCTTT. This codes for CASSSGQYTEAFF.

The V and J genes are TRBV4-2 and TRBJ2-3, with TRBD2 matching over 14 bases. The CDR3 runs to 16 residues. The germline CDR1 and CDR2 sequences are LGHNA and YNFKEQ. J was trimmed by 10 bases and V by 4 bases; bases with no gene match: 10. The CDR3 region has the DNA TGTGCCAGCAGCCTGACTAGCGGGAGGGCCGGGGATGCGCAGTATTTT. Its protein product is CASSLTSGRAGDAQYF.

This chain links TRBV11-3 with TRBJ2-7; unclear D gene. V gave up 0 bases and J gave up 3 bases, with 15 bases separating them. From germline, CDR1 is SGHNT and CDR2 YENEEA. This CDR3 is built from 16 residues. Here the CDR3 reads CASSLDGLPRYYEQYF. CDR3 sequence (DNA): TGTGCCAGCAGCTTAGATGGCCTCCCGAGGTACTACGAGCAGTACTTC. Together with reference TRBV11-3 and TRBJ2-7, the CDR3 gives the full variable domain: EAGVVQSPRYKIIEKKQPVAFWCNPISGHNTLYWYLQNLGQGPELLIRYENEEAVDDSQLPKDRFSAERLKGVDSTLKIQPAELGDSAVYLCASSLDGLPRYYEQYFGPGTRLTVT.

This sequence joins TRBV9 and TRBJ1-3; weak D call: TRBD1 (6 bases). Germline V gene lookup returns CDR1 SGDLS and CDR2 YYNGEE. The CDR3 length is 17 residues. V dropped 0 bases and J dropped 0 bases, with 13 bases sitting between them. The CDR3 coding sequence is TGTGCCAGCAGCGTAGACCCTCACAGGGCCTCTGGAAACACCATATATTTT. This encodes CASSVDPHRASGNTIYF.